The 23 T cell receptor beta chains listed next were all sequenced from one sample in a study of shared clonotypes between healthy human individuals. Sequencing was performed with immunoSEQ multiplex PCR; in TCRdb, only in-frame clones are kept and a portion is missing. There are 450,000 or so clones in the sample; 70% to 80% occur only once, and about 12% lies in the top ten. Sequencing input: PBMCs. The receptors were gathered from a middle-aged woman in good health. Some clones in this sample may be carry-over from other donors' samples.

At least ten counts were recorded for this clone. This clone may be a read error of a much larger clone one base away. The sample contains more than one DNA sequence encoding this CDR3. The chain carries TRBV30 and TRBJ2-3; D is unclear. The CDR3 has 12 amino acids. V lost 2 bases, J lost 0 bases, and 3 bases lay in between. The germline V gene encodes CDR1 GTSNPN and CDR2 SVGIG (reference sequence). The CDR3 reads CAWSSSTDTQYF. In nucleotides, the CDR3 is TGTGCCTGGAGTTCTAGCACAGATACGCAGTATTTT.

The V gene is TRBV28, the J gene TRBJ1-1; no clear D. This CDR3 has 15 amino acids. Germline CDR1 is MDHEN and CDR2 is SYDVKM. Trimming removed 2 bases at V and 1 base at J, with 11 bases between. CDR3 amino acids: CASSLGLAGNTEAFF. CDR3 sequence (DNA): TGTGCCAGCAGTTTAGGTTTGGCAGGGAACACTGAAGCTTTCTTT.

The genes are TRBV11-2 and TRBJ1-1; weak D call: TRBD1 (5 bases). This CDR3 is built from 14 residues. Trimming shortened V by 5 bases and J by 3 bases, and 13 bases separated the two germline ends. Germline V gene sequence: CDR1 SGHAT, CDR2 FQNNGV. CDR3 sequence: CASSRGGMHTEAFF. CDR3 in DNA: TGTGCCAGCAGCCGGGGGGGAATGCACACTGAAGCTTTCTTT. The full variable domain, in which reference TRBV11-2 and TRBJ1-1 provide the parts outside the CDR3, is EAGVAQSPRYKIIEKRQSVAFWCNPISGHATLYWYQQILGQGPKLLIQFQNNGVVDDSQLPKDRFSAERLKGVDSTLKIQPAKLEDSAVYLCASSRGGMHTEAFFGQGTRLTVV.

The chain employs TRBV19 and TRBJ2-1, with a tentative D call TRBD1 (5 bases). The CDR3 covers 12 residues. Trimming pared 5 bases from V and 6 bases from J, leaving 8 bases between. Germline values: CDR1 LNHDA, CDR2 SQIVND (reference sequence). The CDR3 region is CASSRQGNEQFF. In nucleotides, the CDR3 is TGTGCCAGTAGTCGGCAGGGCAATGAGCAGTTCTTC.

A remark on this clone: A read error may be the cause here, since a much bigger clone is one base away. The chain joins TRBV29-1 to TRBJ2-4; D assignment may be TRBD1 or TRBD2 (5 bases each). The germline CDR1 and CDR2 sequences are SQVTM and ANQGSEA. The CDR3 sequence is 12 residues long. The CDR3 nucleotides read TGCAGCGGGGGGAGTAGCAAAAGCATTCAGTACTTC. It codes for CSGGSSKSIQYF. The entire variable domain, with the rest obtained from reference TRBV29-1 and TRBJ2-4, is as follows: SAVISQKPSRDICQRGTSLTIQCQVDSQVTMMFWYRQQPGQSLTLIATANQGSEATYESGFVIDKFPISRPNLTFSTLTVSNMSPEDSSIYLCSGGSSKSIQYFGAGTRLSVL.

For the CDR3, the DNA is TGTGCCAGCAGTTTATATCGACCACCAAACCCCAGGTACTTC. Protein: CASSLYRPPNPRYF. The chain combines TRBV28 with TRBJ2-7; D call uncertain. Looked up from germline, CDR1 is MDHEN and CDR2 is SYDVKM. This CDR3 is 14 amino acids long. Trimming cost V 1 base and J 12 bases, with 19 bases left between them.

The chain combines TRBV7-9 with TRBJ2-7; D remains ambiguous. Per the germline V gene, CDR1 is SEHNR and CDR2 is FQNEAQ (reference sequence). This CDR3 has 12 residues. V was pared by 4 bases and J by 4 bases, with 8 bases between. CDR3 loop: CASSSTMYEQYF. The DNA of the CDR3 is TGTGCCAGCAGCTCAACCATGTACGAGCAGTACTTC.

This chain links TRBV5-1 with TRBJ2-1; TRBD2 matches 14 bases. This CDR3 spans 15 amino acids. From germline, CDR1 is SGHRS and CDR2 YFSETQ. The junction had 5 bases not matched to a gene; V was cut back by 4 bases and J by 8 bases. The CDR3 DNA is TGCGCCAGCAGCACGCGACTAGCGGGAGGGTATGAGCAGTTCTTC. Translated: CASSTRLAGGYEQFF.

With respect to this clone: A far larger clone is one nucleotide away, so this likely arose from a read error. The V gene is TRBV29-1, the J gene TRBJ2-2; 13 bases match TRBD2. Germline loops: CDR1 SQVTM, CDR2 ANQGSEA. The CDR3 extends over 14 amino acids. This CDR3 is CSVGGLAGVGGLFF. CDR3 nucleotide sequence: TGCAGCGTCGGCGGACTAGCGGGGGTCGGGGGGCTGTTTTTT.

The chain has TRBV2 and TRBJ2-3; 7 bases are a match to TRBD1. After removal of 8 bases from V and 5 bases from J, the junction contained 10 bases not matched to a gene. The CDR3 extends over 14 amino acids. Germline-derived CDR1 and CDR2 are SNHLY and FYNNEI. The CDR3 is CASRSRGSQDTQYF. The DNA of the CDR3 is TGTGCCAGCCGCTCCAGGGGGTCTCAAGATACGCAGTATTTT.

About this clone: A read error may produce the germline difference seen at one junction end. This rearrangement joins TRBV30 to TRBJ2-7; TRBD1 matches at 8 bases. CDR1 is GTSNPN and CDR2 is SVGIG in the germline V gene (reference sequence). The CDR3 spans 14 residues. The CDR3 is CARRGTGFSYEQYF. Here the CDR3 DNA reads TGTGCCCGGAGGGGGACAGGATTCTCCTACGAGCAGTACTTC.

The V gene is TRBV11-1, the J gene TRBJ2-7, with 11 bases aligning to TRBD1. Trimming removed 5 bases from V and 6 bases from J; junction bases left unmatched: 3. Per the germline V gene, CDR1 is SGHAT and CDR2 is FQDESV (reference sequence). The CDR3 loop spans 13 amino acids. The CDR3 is CASSRTGGGEQYF. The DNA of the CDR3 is TGTGCCAGCAGCCGGACAGGGGGCGGCGAGCAGTACTTC. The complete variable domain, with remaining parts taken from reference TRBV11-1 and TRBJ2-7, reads EAEVAQSPRYKITEKSQAVAFWCDPISGHATLYWYRQILGQGPELLVQFQDESVVDDSQLPKDRFSAERLKGVDSTLKIQPAELGDSAMYLCASSRTGGGEQYFGPGTRLTVT.

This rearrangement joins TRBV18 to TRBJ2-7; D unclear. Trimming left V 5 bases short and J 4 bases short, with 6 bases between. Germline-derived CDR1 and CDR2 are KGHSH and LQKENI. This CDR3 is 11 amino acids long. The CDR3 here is CASSSQYEQYF. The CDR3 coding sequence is TGTGCCAGCTCATCTCAATACGAGCAGTACTTC.

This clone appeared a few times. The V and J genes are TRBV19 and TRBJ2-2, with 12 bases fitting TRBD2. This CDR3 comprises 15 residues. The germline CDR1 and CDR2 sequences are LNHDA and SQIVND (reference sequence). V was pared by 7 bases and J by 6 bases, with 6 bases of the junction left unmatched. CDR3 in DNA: TGTGCCAGTACTGTGACTAGCGGGAGCTCCGGGGAGCTGTTTTTT. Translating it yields CASTVTSGSSGELFF.

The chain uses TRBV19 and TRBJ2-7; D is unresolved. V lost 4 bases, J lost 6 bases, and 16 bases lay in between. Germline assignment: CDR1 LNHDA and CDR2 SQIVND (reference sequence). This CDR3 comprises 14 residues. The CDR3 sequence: CASSTAAGFGEQYF. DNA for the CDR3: TGTGCCAGTAGTACGGCGGCCGGTTTTGGCGAGCAGTACTTC.

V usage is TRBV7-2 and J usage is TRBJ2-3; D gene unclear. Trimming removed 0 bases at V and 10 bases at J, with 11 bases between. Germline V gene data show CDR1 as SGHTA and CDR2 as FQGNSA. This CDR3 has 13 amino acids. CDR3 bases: TGTGCCAGCAGCTTAGCGACCGCTGGGGCGCAGTATTTT. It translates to CASSLATAGAQYF.

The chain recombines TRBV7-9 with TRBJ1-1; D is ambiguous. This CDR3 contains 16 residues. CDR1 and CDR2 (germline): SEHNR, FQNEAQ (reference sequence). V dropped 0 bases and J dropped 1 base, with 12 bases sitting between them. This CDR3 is CASSLAGRAGNTEAFF. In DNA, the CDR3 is TGTGCCAGCAGCTTAGCAGGGCGGGCGGGGAACACTGAAGCTTTCTTT.

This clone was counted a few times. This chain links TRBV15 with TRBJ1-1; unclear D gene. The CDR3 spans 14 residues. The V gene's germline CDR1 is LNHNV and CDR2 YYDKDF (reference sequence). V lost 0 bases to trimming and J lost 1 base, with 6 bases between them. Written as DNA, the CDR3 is TGTGCCACCAGCAGAGATTCAACGAACACTGAAGCTTTCTTT. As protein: CATSRDSTNTEAFF. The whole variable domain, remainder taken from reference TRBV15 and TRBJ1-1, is DAMVIQNPRYQVTQFGKPVTLSCSQTLNHNVMYWYQQKSSQAPKLLFHYYDKDFNNEADTPDNFQSRRPNTSFCFLDIRSPGLGDTAMYLCATSRDSTNTEAFFGQGTRLTVV.

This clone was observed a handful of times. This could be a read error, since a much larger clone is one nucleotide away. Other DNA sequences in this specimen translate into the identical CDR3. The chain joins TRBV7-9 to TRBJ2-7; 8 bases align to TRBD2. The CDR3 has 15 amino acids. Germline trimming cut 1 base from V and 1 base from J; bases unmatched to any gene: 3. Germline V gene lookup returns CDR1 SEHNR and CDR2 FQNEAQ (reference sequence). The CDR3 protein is CASSLGGTRSYEQYF. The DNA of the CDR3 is TGTGCCAGCAGCTTAGGTGGGACTAGATCCTACGAGCAGTACTTC.

This CDR3 is CASSFKSGRSYNEQFF. CDR3 nucleotide sequence: TGTGCCAGCAGTTTCAAATCAGGTAGATCCTACAATGAGCAGTTCTTC. V usage is TRBV28 and J usage is TRBJ2-1; D unclear. CDR1 is MDHEN and CDR2 is SYDVKM in the germline V gene. The CDR3 consists of 16 residues. V lost 3 bases to trimming and J lost 1 base, with 13 bases between them.

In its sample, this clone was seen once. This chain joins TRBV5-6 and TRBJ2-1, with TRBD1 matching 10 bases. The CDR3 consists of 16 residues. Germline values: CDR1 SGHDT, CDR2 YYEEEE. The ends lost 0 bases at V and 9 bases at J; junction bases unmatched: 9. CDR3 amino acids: CASSLERDRGWGEQFF. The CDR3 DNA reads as TGTGCCAGCAGCTTGGAACGGGACAGGGGTTGGGGTGAGCAGTTCTTC.

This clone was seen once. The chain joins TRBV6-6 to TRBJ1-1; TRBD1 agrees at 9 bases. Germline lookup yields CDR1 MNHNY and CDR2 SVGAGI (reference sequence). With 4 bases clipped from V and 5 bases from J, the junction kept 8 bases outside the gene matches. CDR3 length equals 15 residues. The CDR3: CASSSNRGRRTEAFF. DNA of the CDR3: TGTGCCAGCAGTTCCAACAGGGGGCGGCGGACTGAAGCTTTCTTT.

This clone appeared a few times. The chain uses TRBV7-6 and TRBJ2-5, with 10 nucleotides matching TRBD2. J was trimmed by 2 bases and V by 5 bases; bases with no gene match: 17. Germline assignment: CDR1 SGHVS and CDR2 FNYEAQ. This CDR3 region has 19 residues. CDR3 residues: CASSRRLAGSTGLQETQYF. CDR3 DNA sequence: TGTGCCAGCAGCCGACGACTAGCGGGTTCGACGGGGTTACAAGAGACCCAGTACTTC.